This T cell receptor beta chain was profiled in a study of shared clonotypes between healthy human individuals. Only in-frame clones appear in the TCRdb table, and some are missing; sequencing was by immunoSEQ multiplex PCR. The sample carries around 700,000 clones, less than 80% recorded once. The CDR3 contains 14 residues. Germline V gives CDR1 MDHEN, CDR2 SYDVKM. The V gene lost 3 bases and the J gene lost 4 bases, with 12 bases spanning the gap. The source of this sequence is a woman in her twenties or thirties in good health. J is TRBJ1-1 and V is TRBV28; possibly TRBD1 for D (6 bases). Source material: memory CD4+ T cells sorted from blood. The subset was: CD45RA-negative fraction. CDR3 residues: CASSFLVRGTEAFF. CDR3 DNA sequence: TGTGCCAGCAGTTTTTTGGTCAGGGGCACTGAAGCTTTCTTT.